The clone carrying this T cell receptor beta chain was seen more than once but under ten times. Its antigen is not known. This record belongs to a study of PD-1 blockade in classical Hodgkin lymphoma. Study background: Every 2 weeks, patients got 3 mg/kg intravenous nivolumab. Study results and limitations: TCR diversity in CD4+, not CD8+, cells rose significantly by C4D1. Patients with a complete response exhibited baseline diversity comparable to newly diagnosed patients. Newly diagnosed patients reportedly trailed healthy donors in baseline TCR diversity.

Time point reported: cycle 4 day 1 (C4D1), after 6 weeks of nivolumab. Each patient's relapse followed autologous stem cell transplantation, and brentuximab vedotin exposure varied. The CDR3 has 17 residues. V shed 5 bases, J shed 2 bases, and the junction held 10 bases outside the gene matches. CDR1 and CDR2 (germline): KGHSH, LQKENI. Produced via immunoSEQ multiplex PCR; TCRdb's table is partial and in-frame only. Here the sample spans 21,000 or so clones, 75% to 90% being singletons. Sequenced here: peripheral blood mononuclear cells (PBMCs), sampled before the fourth cycle of nivolumab. The chain is built from TRBV18 and TRBJ2-7, with 12 positions matching TRBD2. The receptor was isolated from a human donor with classical Hodgkin lymphoma. CDR3 nucleotide sequence: TGTGCCAGCTCATCCGGACCGACTAGCGGGGGAACCTACGAGCAGTACTTC. This sequence encodes CASSSGPTSGGTYEQYF.